This TCR beta chain appears in the sequencing data of a study of human T cells and chemical hapten exposure. The library gave individual cDNA molecules unique molecular identifiers. TCRdb processed the RACE reads anew with MiXCR; each CDR3 protein has one entry. The data hold about 140,000 distinct CDR3 sequences, with roughly 10% observed a single time. Study-level points and caveats: Following DPC sensitization, TCRs present above 1 in 1000 frequency showed no change. Among expanded TCRs, significantly more large CDR3 similarity clusters formed than among controls.

This clonotype was counted a few times. Antigen unknown. The CDR3 runs to 14 residues. The V gene lost 4 bases and the J gene lost 1 base, with 7 bases spanning the gap. Germline CDR1 and CDR2: SGHVS and FNYEAQ. Time point defined: patch test 2, 6 weeks after DPC sensitization. Treatment here: therapeutic diphenylcyclopropenone sensitization with weekly scalp DPC. The origin of this receptor is a woman in her forties or fifties with alopecia areata. Some clones in this sample may be carry-over from other donors' samples. The source was whole blood, collected in connection with sensitization to the hapten diphenylcyclopropenone (DPC). The chain has TRBV7-6 and TRBJ2-2; D possibly corresponds to TRBD1 (6 bases). The CDR3 sequence: CASSSTGNTGELFF. The CDR3 nucleotides read TGTGCCAGCAGCTCGACAGGGAACACCGGGGAGCTGTTTTTT.